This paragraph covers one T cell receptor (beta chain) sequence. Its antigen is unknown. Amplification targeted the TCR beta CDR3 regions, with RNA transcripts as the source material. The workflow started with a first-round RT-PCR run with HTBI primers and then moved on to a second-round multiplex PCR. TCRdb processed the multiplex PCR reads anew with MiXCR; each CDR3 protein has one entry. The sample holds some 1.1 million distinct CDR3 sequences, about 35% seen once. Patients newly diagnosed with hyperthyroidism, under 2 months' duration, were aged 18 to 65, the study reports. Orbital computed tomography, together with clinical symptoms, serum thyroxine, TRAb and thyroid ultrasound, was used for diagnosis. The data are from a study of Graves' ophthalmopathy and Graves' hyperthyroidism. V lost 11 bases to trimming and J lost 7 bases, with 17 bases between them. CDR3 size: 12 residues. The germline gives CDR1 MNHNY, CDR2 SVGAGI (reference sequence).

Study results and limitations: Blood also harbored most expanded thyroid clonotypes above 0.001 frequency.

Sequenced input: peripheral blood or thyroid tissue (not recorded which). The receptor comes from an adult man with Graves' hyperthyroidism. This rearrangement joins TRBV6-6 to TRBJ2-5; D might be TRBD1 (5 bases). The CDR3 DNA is TGTGCCCTACTCAGGGCTGATTGGACCCAGTACTTC. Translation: CALLRADWTQYF.